A selection of T cell receptor beta chains follows, all from one sample in a study of blood T cells in healthy people across ages. One entry per CDR3 protein, called by TCRdb with MiXCR from the 5' RACE reads. The sample consists of under 2 million distinct CDR3 sequences, roughly 32% of them appearing once. Sequencing was done on a sample of blood. The receptors come from a woman between 25 and 40 years old in good health. The CDR3 runs from the conserved cysteine through the conserved F or W. The D gene is left open where the match is weak. The size field is filled for only some rows; it gives once, few, many or a size class.

v_gene	d_gene	j_gene	abundance	CDR3aa	CDR3nt
TRBV2	-	TRBJ2-3	-	CASSATRTDAQYF	TGTGCCAGCAGTGCAACTAGGACAGATGCGCAGTATTTT
TRBV27	-	TRBJ1-4	-	CASSRQGPGTNEKLFF	TGTGCCAGCAGTCGTCAGGGTCCGGGAACTAATGAAAAACTGTTTTTT
TRBV28	TRBD1	TRBJ2-7	-	CASSSPPGTGPYEQYF	TGTGCCAGCAGTTCCCCGCCCGGGACAGGGCCCTACGAGCAGTACTTC
TRBV9	TRBD1	TRBJ2-7	few	CASSTSTGPAYEQYF	TGTGCCAGCAGCACATCGACAGGGCCTGCCTACGAGCAGTACTTC
TRBV5-1	TRBD1	TRBJ2-3	-	CASTSRGLGTDTQYF	TGCGCCAGCACCTCTAGGGGGCTTGGAACAGATACGCAGTATTTT
TRBV11-2	TRBD1	TRBJ2-1	few	CASSLLGQGGREQFF	TGTGCCAGCAGCCTCCTCGGACAGGGGGGGAGAGAGCAGTTCTTC
TRBV29-1	-	TRBJ1-5	many	CSVKGNRNQPQHF	TGCAGCGTGAAAGGGAACCGCAATCAGCCCCAGCATTTT
TRBV27	-	TRBJ1-1	-	CASLLHGSPRGTEAFF	TGTGCCAGCTTGCTCCATGGGAGCCCTCGGGGAACTGAAGCTTTCTTT
TRBV4-1	-	TRBJ1-2	-	CASSQTPFVLKGYTF	TGCGCCAGCAGCCAAACCCCTTTCGTCTTAAAGGGCTACACCTTC
TRBV20-1	-	TRBJ2-3	few	CSAPSTDTQYF	TGCAGTGCTCCTAGCACAGATACGCAGTATTTT
TRBV29-1	-	TRBJ1-1	few	CSVEGRQTEAFF	TGCAGCGTTGAGGGGAGACAAACTGAAGCTTTCTTT
TRBV28	TRBD1	TRBJ1-2	-	CASTGWTGETYGYTF	TGTGCCAGCACTGGCTGGACAGGGGAGACCTATGGCTACACCTTC
TRBV24-1	-	TRBJ2-1	many	CATSDSPRDEQFF	TGTGCCACCAGTGACTCTCCACGCGATGAGCAGTTCTTC
TRBV7-9	-	TRBJ2-3	once	CASSFGTPTNTDTQNF	TGTGCCAGCAGCTTCGGTACTCCTACAAACACAGATACGCAGAATTTT
TRBV2	-	TRBJ1-5	-	CASSGMPVMSNQPQHF	TGTGCCAGCAGTGGGATGCCCGTTATGAGCAATCAGCCCCAGCATTTT
TRBV20-1	TRBD1	TRBJ1-1	-	CSARDQTGGGTEAFF	TGCAGTGCTAGAGATCAGACAGGGGGGGGCACTGAAGCTTTCTTT
TRBV12-3/TRBV12-4	-	TRBJ2-1	few	CASSLFRPEQFF	TGTGCCAGCAGTTTGTTTCGGCCGGAGCAGTTCTTC
TRBV10-3	-	TRBJ2-7	few	CAIRLDDSYEQYF	TGTGCCATCAGACTGGACGACTCCTACGAGCAGTACTTC
TRBV2	TRBD1	TRBJ2-7	-	CASTPGQGAHEQYF	TGTGCCAGCACCCCGGGACAGGGGGCCCACGAGCAGTACTTC
TRBV5-1	-	TRBJ2-1	-	CASSFYRVYNEQFF	TGCGCCAGCAGCTTCTACAGGGTCTACAATGAGCAGTTCTTC